The T cell receptor (beta chain) described here comes from a study of T cell responses to AZD1222 COVID-19 vaccine. V gave up 4 bases and J gave up 1 base, with 11 bases separating them. CDR1 SGHRS and CDR2 YFSETQ come from the germline V gene. This CDR3 has 14 amino acids. Repertoires were generated with immunoSEQ multiplex PCR, while TCRdb's copy carries only in-frame clones and drops some. The sample lists about 140,000 clones; 92% were seen once. This clonotype was sampled from an adult in good health. The chain uses TRBV5-1 and TRBJ1-1, with D possibly matching TRBD1 (6 bases). The specimen comprised peripheral blood, sampled on day 0 of AZD1222 vaccination. The CDR3 is CASSPLQGNTEAFF. DNA of the CDR3: TGCGCCAGCAGCCCGCTACAGGGGAACACTGAAGCTTTCTTT. The full variable domain, its missing parts supplied by reference TRBV5-1 and TRBJ1-1, is KAGVTQTPRYLIKTRGQQVTLSCSPISGHRSVSWYQQTPGQGLQFLFEYFSETQRNKGNFPGRFSGRQFSNSRSEMNVSTLELGDSALYLCASSPLQGNTEAFFGQGTRLTVV.